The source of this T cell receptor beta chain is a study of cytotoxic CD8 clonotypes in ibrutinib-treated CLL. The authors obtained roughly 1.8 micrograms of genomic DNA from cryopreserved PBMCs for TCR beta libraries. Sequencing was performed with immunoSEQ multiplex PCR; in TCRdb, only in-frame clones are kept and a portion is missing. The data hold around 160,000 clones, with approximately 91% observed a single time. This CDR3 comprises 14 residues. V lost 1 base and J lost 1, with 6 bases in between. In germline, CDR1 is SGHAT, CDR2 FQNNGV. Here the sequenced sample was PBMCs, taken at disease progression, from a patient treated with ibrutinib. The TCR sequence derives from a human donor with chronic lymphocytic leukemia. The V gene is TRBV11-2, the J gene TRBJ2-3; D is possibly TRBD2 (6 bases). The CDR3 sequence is CASSLAGGTDTQYF. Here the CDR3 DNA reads TGTGCCAGCAGCTTAGCGGGAGGCACAGATACGCAGTATTTT.